This T cell receptor (beta chain) was sequenced during a study of OX40 agonist ivuxolimab in advanced cancers. Study as a whole: Prior anti-PD-1, anti-PD-L1 or anti-CTLA-4 therapy did not bar entry, and about 40% had some. Study conclusions and caveats: Among expanded peripheral T cells, antigen specificity went undetermined.

The CDR3 is made up of 18 amino acids. Germline V gene data show CDR1 as SGHRS and CDR2 as YFSETQ. V lost 2 bases to trimming and J lost 2 bases; unmatched junction nucleotides: 8. Generated by immunoSEQ multiplex PCR, the TCRdb table keeps only in-frame clones and is missing some. The sample gives about 58,000 clones, 85% to 90% of which show up once; more than 0.9% is in the top ten. Of note for this clone: Its matching antigen is unknown.

The J gene is TRBJ2-2, the V gene TRBV5-1; 11 bases agree with TRBD2. The source was CD4+ or CD8+ T cells sorted from blood, collected in a trial of the OX40 agonist ivuxolimab. The sequence came from an adult with an advanced solid tumor such as melanoma, head and neck, liver or kidney cancer. The CDR3 region is CASSLGLAGGFNTGELFF. DNA for the CDR3: TGCGCCAGCAGCTTAGGGCTAGCGGGGGGATTCAACACCGGGGAGCTGTTTTTT. The variable domain in full, completed from reference TRBV5-1 and TRBJ2-2, reads KAGVTQTPRYLIKTRGQQVTLSCSPISGHRSVSWYQQTPGQGLQFLFEYFSETQRNKGNFPGRFSGRQFSNSRSEMNVSTLELGDSALYLCASSLGLAGGFNTGELFFGEGSRLTVL.